Listed below are T cell receptor beta chains from one sample, sequenced in a study of OX40 agonist ivuxolimab in advanced cancers. Produced via immunoSEQ multiplex PCR; TCRdb's table is partial and in-frame only. In the table there are about 45,000 clones, 84% of which are singletons. The starting material was CD4+ or CD8+ T cells sorted from blood, obtained in a trial of the OX40 agonist ivuxolimab. Receptors originate from an adult with an advanced solid tumor such as melanoma, head and neck, liver or kidney cancer. Each CDR3 is given with its conserved first and last residue. The D gene is left open where the match is weak. Clone size is given for some rows only: seen once, a few or many times, or a class if the clone is expanded.

V gene,clone size,J gene,D gene,CDR3 DNA,CDR3 protein
TRBV12-5,NA,TRBJ1-1,NA,TGTGCTAGTGGTCAACGGGACGCGGGGACTGAAGCTTTCTTT,CASGQRDAGTEAFF
TRBV14,few,TRBJ1-1,NA,TGTGCCAGCAGCCAAGGGGGGTATAGTGAAGCTTTCTTT,CASSQGGYSEAFF
TRBV6-5,few,TRBJ1-1,NA,TGTGCCAGCAGTCCCCAGGGGCGACAGAGCACTGAAGCTTTCTTT,CASSPQGRQSTEAFF
TRBV27,NA,TRBJ2-1,TRBD1,TGTGCCAGCAGTCCCCTGGACAGGACCTTCGACAATGAGCAGTTCTTC,CASSPLDRTFDNEQFF
TRBV7-9,NA,TRBJ1-2,NA,TGTGCCAGCAGCCCCTCGGGGGGGGCGGGCTATGGCTACACCTTC,CASSPSGGAGYGYTF
TRBV7-9,NA,TRBJ2-7,NA,TGTGCCAGCAGCTTACGGGGTCTCGAGCAGTACTTC,CASSLRGLEQYF
TRBV6-6,NA,TRBJ1-5,TRBD1,TGTGCCAGCAGCCGGGACAGGGATCAGCCCCAGCATTTT,CASSRDRDQPQHF
TRBV29-1,NA,TRBJ1-1,NA,TGCAGCGTTGAAGTGCTAAGGGCCGAGACGAACACTGAAGCTTTCTTT,CSVEVLRAETNTEAFF
TRBV27,NA,TRBJ1-3,NA,TGTGCCAGCAGTTTATCAAGGTCTGGAAACACCATATATTTT,CASSLSRSGNTIYF
TRBV2,NA,TRBJ2-7,NA,TGTGCCAGCAGTGAATCCGGGGGGCCGAGCGAGCAGTACTTC,CASSESGGPSEQYF
TRBV7-9,NA,TRBJ2-4,NA,TGTGCCAGCAGCTTAGTGGGGGGAGTGCTCATTCAGTACTTC,CASSLVGGVLIQYF
TRBV5-4,NA,TRBJ1-2,NA,TGTGCCAGCAGCTTGGCAGGGGTGACCTCTTATGGCTACACCTTC,CASSLAGVTSYGYTF
TRBV7-3,NA,TRBJ1-2,NA,TGTGCCAGCAGCTTAGGGCAAGGCGCTGGCTACACCTTC,CASSLGQGAGYTF
TRBV7-2,NA,TRBJ2-5,TRBD1,TGTGCCAGCAGCTTAGGACAGGGGCCCAGCCAAGAGACCCAGTACTTC,CASSLGQGPSQETQYF
TRBV12-5,NA,TRBJ1-5,NA,TGTGCTAGTGGTCCCGGGAGGGACGAACAGCCCCAGCATTTT,CASGPGRDEQPQHF
TRBV5-8,NA,TRBJ2-4,TRBD2,TGTGCCAGCAGCTTAATAGCGGGGTTAGCCAAAAACATTCAGTACTTC,CASSLIAGLAKNIQYF
TRBV11-3,few,TRBJ2-1,NA,TGTGCCAGCAGCTTAGATTCAACCTACAATGAGCAGTTCTTC,CASSLDSTYNEQFF
TRBV9,NA,TRBJ2-7,NA,TGTGCCAGCAGCGGGACGGCCACCTACGAGCAGTACTTC,CASSGTATYEQYF
TRBV10-3,NA,TRBJ1-2,NA,TGTGCCATCAGTGAGCCGGGTGACTATGGCTACACCTTC,CAISEPGDYGYTF
TRBV18,NA,TRBJ2-1,NA,TGTGCCAGCTCACCAAGGGGGGATGAGCAGTTCTTC,CASSPRGDEQFF
TRBV21-1,once,TRBJ2-7,NA,TGTGCCAGCAGCAAACTAGGCAGAAAAAGCTCCTACGAGCAGTACTTC,CASSKLGRKSSYEQYF
TRBV4-1,NA,TRBJ2-1,TRBD1,TGCGCCAGCAGCCGCGGACAGGGGGATGAGCAGTTCTTC,CASSRGQGDEQFF
TRBV5-1,NA,TRBJ1-6,NA,TGCGCCAGCAGCTTGGGGACGGCATACAATTCACCCCTCCACTTT,CASSLGTAYNSPLHF
TRBV5-1,NA,TRBJ2-2,TRBD2,TGCGCCAGCAGCCGCATTAGTCCGTCTGGCATAGCGGGAGCCCACGGGGAGCTGTTTTTT,CASSRISPSGIAGAHGELFF
TRBV11-1,NA,TRBJ2-5,NA,TGTGCCAGCAGCTTAGTATCGGTTTGGGAGACCCAGTACTTC,CASSLVSVWETQYF
TRBV6-5,NA,TRBJ2-7,NA,TGTGCCAGCAGTTCGGCCGGATACTACGAGCAGTACTTC,CASSSAGYYEQYF
TRBV6-1,NA,TRBJ1-2,NA,TGTGCCAGCACACAGGGAATTAACTATGGCTACACCTTC,CASTQGINYGYTF
TRBV6-1,few,TRBJ2-7,TRBD1,TGTGCCAGCAGTGAATCGGTGCAGGGGGCTAGGTACGAGCAGTACTTC,CASSESVQGARYEQYF
TRBV15,once,TRBJ2-1,TRBD2,TGTGCCACCAGCAGAGATCGGGGACTAAAAGAGTTCTTC,CATSRDRGLKEFF
TRBV11-2,once,TRBJ1-5,NA,TGTGCCAGCAGCTTAGAGGGACACTCCAATCAGCCCCAGCATTTT,CASSLEGHSNQPQHF
TRBV11-2,NA,TRBJ1-5,NA,TGTGCCAGCAGCTTAGCGTGGGAACAGCCCCAGCATTTT,CASSLAWEQPQHF
TRBV9,NA,TRBJ2-1,NA,TGTGCCAGCAGCGTAGGGCAGGCCCGATACAATGAGCAGTTCTTC,CASSVGQARYNEQFF
TRBV6-5,NA,TRBJ2-4,NA,TGTGCCAGCAGTCTAGGAGCCAAAAACATTCAGTACTTC,CASSLGAKNIQYF
TRBV9,NA,TRBJ1-2,NA,TGTGCCAGCAGCGTTTGGATGGGCGGGAGGGGTGGCTACACCTTC,CASSVWMGGRGGYTF
TRBV25-1,NA,TRBJ2-1,TRBD2,TGTGCCAGCGCCCCCTCCGACGGGGGGGCCGGTGAGCAGTTCTTC,CASAPSDGGAGEQFF
TRBV10-1,once,TRBJ2-3,NA,TGCGCCAGCAGTAAAGGGGGGGACGCAGATACGCAGTATTTT,CASSKGGDADTQYF
TRBV12-5,few,TRBJ2-7,NA,TGTGCTAGTGGTTTGGTTCGCAGGGGATCATACGAGCAGTACTTC,CASGLVRRGSYEQYF
TRBV7-2,NA,TRBJ2-7,NA,TGTGCCAGCAGCTTTTCTGGCAGGGGATCCTACGAGCAGTACTTC,CASSFSGRGSYEQYF
TRBV7-9,once,TRBJ2-3,NA,TGTGCCAGCAGCTTAGCGGGAGGCGGAGATACGCAGTATTTT,CASSLAGGGDTQYF
TRBV28,NA,TRBJ2-7,TRBD1,TGTGCCAGCAGTTCCCCCCGGACAGGGGGTTCCTACGAGCAGTACTTC,CASSSPRTGGSYEQYF
TRBV12-5,NA,TRBJ1-1,NA,TGTGCTAGTGGTTTGAAGGTGGTGGGGAACACTGAAGCTTTCTTT,CASGLKVVGNTEAFF
TRBV12-5,NA,TRBJ1-6,NA,TGTGCTAGTGGGGGACCCCGGGATAATTCACCCCTCCACTTT,CASGGPRDNSPLHF
TRBV5-1,NA,TRBJ2-3,TRBD1,TGCGCCAGCAGCCACAGGACAGGGACTAGCACAGATACGCAGTATTTT,CASSHRTGTSTDTQYF
TRBV19,NA,TRBJ1-2,NA,TGTGCCAGTACAACACGGGAAGGTCTCTATGGCTACACCTTC,CASTTREGLYGYTF
TRBV7-3,medium-sized,TRBJ2-7,NA,TGTGCCAGCAGCCAAGGCGCCAGCCACGAGCAGTACTTC,CASSQGASHEQYF
TRBV9,NA,TRBJ2-4,NA,TGTGCCAGCAGCGTAGACCCTAAGGCCCCCCGACAGTACTTC,CASSVDPKAPRQYF
TRBV6-5,NA,TRBJ1-5,TRBD1,TGTGCCAGCAGTCGGGACAGCGGCAATCAGCCCCAGCATTTT,CASSRDSGNQPQHF
TRBV4-1,NA,TRBJ1-2,NA,TGCGCCAGCAGCTCTCTTGACACCTATGGCTACACCTTC,CASSSLDTYGYTF
TRBV7-9,NA,TRBJ2-7,NA,TGTGCCAGCAGCCTCAGGGGGGGGGCCTACGAGCAGTACTTC,CASSLRGGAYEQYF
TRBV27,NA,TRBJ1-5,TRBD1,TGTGCCAGCAGTTCAGATCAGGGGGCCCAGCATTTT,CASSSDQGAQHF
TRBV5-1,NA,TRBJ2-3,NA,TGCGCCAGCAGGGAAACTAGCACAGATACGCAGTATTTT,CASRETSTDTQYF
TRBV4-2,NA,TRBJ2-2,TRBD2,TGTGCCAGCAGCCTACTTGATATAGCGGGAGGGCATACCGGGGAGCTGTTTTTT,CASSLLDIAGGHTGELFF